This TCR beta chain appears in the sequencing data of a study of lymphopenia after photon versus proton radiotherapy. The germline CDR1 and CDR2 sequences are SNHLY and FYNNEI. The CDR3 sequence is 11 residues long. V shed 6 bases and J shed 7 bases, with 7 bases lying between them. Method: immunoSEQ multiplex PCR; TCRdb's copy keeps in-frame clones and lacks some. In the table there are approximately 50,000 clones, more than 70% of which are singletons. Notes on the study in general: After the lymphocyte nadir, photon-treated repertoires showed oligoclonal expansion, especially of CD8+ Temra cells. Larger post-nadir TCR diversity loss correlated inversely with survival in deceased patients. Relative stability marked proton patients; photon patients lost diversity and naive cells.

In regard to this clone: Its specificity is unknown.

The TCR originated in a man aged 50 to 59 with gastric cancer. The source material was peripheral blood, sampled from a patient treated with photon-based radiotherapy. The chain employs TRBV2 and TRBJ2-1; maybe TRBD2 (5 bases). The CDR3 sequence: CASSRTNEQFF. In DNA, the CDR3 is TGTGCCAGCAGCCGGACTAATGAGCAGTTCTTC. Together with reference TRBV2 and TRBJ2-1, the CDR3 gives the full variable domain: EPEVTQTPSHQVTQMGQEVILRCVPISNHLYFYWYRQILGQKVEFLVSFYNNEISEKSEIFDDQFSVERPDGSNFTLKIRSTKLEDSAMYFCASSRTNEQFFGPGTRLTVL.